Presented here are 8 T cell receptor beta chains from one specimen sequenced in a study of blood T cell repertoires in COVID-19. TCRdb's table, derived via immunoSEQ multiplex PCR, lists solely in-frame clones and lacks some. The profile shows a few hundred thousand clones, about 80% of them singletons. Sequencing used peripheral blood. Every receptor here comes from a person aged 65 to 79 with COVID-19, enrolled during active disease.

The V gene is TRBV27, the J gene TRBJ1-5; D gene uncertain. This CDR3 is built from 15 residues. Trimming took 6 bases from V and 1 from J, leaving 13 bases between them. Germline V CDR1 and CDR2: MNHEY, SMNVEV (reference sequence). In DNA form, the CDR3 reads TGTGCCAGCAGCCCGTACGGCGGGAGCAATCAGCCCCAGCATTTT. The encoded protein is CASSPYGGSNQPQHF.

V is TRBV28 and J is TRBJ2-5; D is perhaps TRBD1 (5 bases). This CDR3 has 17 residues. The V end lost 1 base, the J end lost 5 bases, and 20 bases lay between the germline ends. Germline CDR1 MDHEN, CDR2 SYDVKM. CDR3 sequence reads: CASSLLIRGQRRETQYF. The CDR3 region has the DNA TGTGCCAGCAGTTTATTAATAAGGGGCCAACGACGGGAGACCCAGTACTTC. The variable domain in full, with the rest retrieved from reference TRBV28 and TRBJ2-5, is DVKVTQSSRYLVKRTGEKVFLECVQDMDHENMFWYRQDPGLGLRLIYFSYDVKMKEKGDIPEGYSVSREKKERFSLILESASTNQTSMYLCASSLLIRGQRRETQYFGPGTRLLVL.

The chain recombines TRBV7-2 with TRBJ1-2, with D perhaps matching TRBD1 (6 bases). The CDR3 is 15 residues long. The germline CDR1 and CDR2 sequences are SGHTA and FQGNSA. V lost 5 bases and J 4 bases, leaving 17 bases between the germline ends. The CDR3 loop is CASSPRTDSPYGYTF. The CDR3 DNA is TGTGCCAGCAGCCCGAGGACAGATTCACCCTATGGCTACACCTTC.

In DNA form, the CDR3 reads TGTGCCAGCAGTAGGGACAGCCGCTCCTATAATTCACCCCTCCACTTT. Amino acids: CASSRDSRSYNSPLHF. The chain uses TRBV27 and TRBJ1-6, with 7 bases lining up with TRBD1. This CDR3 has 16 amino acids. The germline V gene encodes CDR1 MNHEY and CDR2 SMNVEV (reference sequence). V lost 5 bases and J lost 0; bases outside the gene matches: 4.

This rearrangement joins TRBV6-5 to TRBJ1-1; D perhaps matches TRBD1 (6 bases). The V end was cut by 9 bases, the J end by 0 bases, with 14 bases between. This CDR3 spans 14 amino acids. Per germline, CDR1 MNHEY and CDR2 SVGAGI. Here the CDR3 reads CASYAAGVNTEAFF. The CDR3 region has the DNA TGTGCCAGTTACGCGGCAGGGGTGAACACTGAAGCTTTCTTT.

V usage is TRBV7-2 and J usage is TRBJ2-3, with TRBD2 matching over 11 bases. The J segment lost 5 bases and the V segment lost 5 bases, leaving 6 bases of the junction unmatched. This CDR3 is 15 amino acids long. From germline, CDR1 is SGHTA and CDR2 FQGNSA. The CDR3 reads CASSVSGGARDTQYF. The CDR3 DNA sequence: TGTGCCAGCAGCGTTAGCGGGGGGGCCAGAGATACGCAGTATTTT. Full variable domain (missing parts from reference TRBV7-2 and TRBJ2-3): GAGVSQSPSNKVTEKGKDVELRCDPISGHTALYWYRQSLGQGLEFLIYFQGNSAPDKSGLPSDRFSAERTGGSVSTLTIQRTQQEDSAVYLCASSVSGGARDTQYFGPGTRLTVL.

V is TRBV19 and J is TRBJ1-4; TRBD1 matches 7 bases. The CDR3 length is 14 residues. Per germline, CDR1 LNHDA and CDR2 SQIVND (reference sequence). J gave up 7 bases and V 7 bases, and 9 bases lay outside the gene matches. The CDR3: CASKQGGAGEKLFF. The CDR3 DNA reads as TGTGCCAGTAAGCAAGGGGGCGCAGGTGAAAAACTGTTTTTT.

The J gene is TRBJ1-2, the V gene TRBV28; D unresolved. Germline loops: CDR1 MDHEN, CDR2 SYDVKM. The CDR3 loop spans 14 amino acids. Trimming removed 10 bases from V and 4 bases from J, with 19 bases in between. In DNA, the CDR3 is TGTGCCAACATCAGGCGGGATAAACTCTATGGCTACACCTTC. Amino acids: CANIRRDKLYGYTF.